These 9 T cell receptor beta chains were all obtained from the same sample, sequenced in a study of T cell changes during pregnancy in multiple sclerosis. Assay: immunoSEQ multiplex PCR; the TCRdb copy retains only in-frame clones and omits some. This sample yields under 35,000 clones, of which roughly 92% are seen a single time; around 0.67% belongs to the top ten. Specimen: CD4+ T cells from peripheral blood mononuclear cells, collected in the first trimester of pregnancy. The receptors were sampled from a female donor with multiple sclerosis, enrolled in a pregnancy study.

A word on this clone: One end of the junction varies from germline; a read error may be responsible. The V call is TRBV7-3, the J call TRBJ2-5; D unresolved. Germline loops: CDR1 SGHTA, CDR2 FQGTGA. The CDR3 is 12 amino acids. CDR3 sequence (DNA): TGTGCCAGCAGCTTAATCGTTCGTCCCGTTCACTTC. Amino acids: CASSLIVRPVHF.

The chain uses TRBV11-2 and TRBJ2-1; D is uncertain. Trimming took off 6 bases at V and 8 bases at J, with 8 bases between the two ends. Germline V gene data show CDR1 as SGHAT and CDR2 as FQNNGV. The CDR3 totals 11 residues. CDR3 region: CASSPQDEQFF. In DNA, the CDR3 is TGTGCCAGCAGTCCCCAGGATGAGCAGTTCTTC.

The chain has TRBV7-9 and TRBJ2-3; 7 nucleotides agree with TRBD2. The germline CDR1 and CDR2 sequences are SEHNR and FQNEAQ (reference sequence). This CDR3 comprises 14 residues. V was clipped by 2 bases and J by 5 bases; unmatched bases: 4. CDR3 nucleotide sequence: TGTGCCAGCAGCTTACGGGGGGAGGAAGATACGCAGTATTTT. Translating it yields CASSLRGEEDTQYF.

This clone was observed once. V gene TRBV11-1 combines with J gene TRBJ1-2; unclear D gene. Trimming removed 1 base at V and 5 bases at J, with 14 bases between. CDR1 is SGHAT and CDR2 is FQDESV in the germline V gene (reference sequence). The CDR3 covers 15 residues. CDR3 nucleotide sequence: TGTGCCAGCAGCTTAGATCGAGCCCGCGGTTATGGCTACACCTTC. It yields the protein CASSLDRARGYGYTF.

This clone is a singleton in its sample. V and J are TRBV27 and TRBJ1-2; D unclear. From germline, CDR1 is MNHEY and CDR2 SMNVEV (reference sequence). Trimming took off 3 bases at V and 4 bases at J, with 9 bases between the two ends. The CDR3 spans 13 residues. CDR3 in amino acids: CASSLGLAYGYTF. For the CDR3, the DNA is TGTGCCAGCAGTTTGGGCCTGGCCTATGGCTACACCTTC.

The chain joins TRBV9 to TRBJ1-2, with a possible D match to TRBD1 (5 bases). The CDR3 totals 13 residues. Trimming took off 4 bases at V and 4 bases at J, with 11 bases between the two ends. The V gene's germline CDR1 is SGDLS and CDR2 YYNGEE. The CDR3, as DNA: TGTGCCAGCAGCCTCGGACAAGCCTATGGCTACACCTTC. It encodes CASSLGQAYGYTF.

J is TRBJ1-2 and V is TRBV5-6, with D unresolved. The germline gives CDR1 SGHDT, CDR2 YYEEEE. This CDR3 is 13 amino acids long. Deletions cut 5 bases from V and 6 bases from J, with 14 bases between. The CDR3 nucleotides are TGTGCCAGCAGGCCCAGCGGCGGGGATGGCTACACCTTC. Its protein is CASRPSGGDGYTF.

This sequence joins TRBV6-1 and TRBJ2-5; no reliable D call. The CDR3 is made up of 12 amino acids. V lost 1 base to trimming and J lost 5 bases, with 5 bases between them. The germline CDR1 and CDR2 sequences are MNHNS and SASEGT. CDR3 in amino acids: CASSEGGETQYF. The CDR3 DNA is TGTGCCAGCAGTGAAGGTGGCGAGACCCAGTACTTC.

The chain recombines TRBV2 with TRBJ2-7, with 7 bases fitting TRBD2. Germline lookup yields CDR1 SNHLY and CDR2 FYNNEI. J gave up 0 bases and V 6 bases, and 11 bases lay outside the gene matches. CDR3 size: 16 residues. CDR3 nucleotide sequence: TGTGCCAGCAGGACCCCTCCGGGGGGTCACTCCTACGAGCAGTACTTC. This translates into CASRTPPGGHSYEQYF.